This record covers a single T cell receptor (beta chain). Its specificity is not known. A sample-barcoded 5' primer and a J-beta primer mix were used in a second PCR of roughly 7 to 11 cycles. TCRdb re-called the 5' RACE reads through MiXCR, storing one row per CDR3 protein. The repertoire holds 600,000 to 650,000 distinct CDR3 sequences, with approximately 50% as singletons. The data were taken from a study of blood T cells in healthy people across ages. Study-wide results and caveats: Donor CMV status was unknown, possibly confounding expanded clonotype changes.

The CDR3 totals 12 residues. Per the germline V gene, CDR1 is MNHEY and CDR2 is SMNVEV (reference sequence). V dropped 8 bases and J dropped 5 bases, with 12 bases sitting between them. The study isolated at least 6.5 million PBMCs from each sample. The J gene is TRBJ2-5, the V gene TRBV27, with D unclear. The sample was blood. This clonotype was obtained from a man in his fifties or sixties in good health. The CDR3 sequence: CASGKFRETQYF. The DNA of the CDR3 is TGTGCCAGCGGAAAGTTCCGGGAGACCCAGTACTTC.